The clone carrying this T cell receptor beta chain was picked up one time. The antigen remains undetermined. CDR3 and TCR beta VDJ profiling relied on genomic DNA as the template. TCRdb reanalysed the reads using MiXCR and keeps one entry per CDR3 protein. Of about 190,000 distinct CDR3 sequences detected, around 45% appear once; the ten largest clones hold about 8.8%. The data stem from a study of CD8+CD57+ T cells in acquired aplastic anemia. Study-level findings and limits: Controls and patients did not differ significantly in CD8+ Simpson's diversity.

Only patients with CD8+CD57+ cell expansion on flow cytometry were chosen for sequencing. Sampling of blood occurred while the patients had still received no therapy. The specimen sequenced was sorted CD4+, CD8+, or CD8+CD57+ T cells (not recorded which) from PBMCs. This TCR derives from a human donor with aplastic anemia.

This CDR3 reads CASTIRDTGELFF. The CDR3 nucleotides read TGTGCCAGTACCATCAGGGACACCGGGGAGCTGTTTTTT. The genes are TRBV19 and TRBJ2-2; perhaps TRBD1 as D (5 bases). V lost 7 bases and J 3 bases, leaving 9 bases between the germline ends. CDR3 length equals 13 residues. Germline CDR1 is LNHDA and CDR2 is SQIVND (reference sequence).